This T cell receptor beta chain derives from a study of T cells in Graves' hyperthyroidism and ophthalmopathy. Regions amplified from RNA transcripts were the TCR beta CDR3 regions. Using the HTBI primer set, a first-round RT-PCR was run on the TCR CDR3. Each CDR3 protein gets one entry after TCRdb re-called the multiplex PCR reads with MiXCR. The table shows about 620,000 distinct CDR3 sequences, with 15% to 20% occurring only once. In germline, CDR1 is SQVTM, CDR2 ANQGSEA. Trimming took 0 bases from V and 3 from J; bases not matched to a gene: 11. This CDR3 is built from 17 residues. This receptor was obtained from a young woman with Graves' hyperthyroidism. Specimen: blood. This chain links TRBV29-1 with TRBJ2-3; 8 positions match TRBD2. The CDR3 DNA is TGCAGCGTTGAAGAGTCCTTAGGGCGGGAGGAGACAGATACGCAGTATTTT. Its translation is CSVEESLGREETDTQYF.